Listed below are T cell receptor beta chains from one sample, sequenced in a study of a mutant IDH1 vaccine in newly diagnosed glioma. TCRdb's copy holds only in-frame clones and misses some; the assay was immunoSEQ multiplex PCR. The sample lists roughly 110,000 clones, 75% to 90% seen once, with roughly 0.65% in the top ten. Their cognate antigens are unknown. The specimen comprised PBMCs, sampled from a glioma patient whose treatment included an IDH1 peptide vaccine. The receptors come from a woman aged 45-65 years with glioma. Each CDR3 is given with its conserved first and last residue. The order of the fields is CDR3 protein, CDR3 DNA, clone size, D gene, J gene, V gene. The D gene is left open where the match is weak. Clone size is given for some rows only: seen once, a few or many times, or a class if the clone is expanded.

CDR3aa: CASSDRGHQPQHF
CDR3nt: TGTGCCAGCAGTGATCGGGGCCATCAGCCCCAGCATTTT
abundance: -
d_gene: -
j_gene: TRBJ1-5
v_gene: TRBV25-1

CDR3aa: CATSQGEGEQFF
CDR3nt: TGTGCCACCAGCCAAGGAGAAGGTGAGCAGTTCTTC
abundance: -
d_gene: -
j_gene: TRBJ2-1
v_gene: TRBV15

CDR3aa: CASSVALADTGELFF
CDR3nt: TGTGCCAGCAGCGTAGCACTAGCGGACACCGGGGAGCTGTTTTTT
abundance: -
d_gene: TRBD2
j_gene: TRBJ2-2
v_gene: TRBV9

CDR3aa: CASSLLRGRSYEQYF
CDR3nt: TGTGCCAGCAGCTTATTGCGGGGAAGATCCTACGAGCAGTACTTC
abundance: -
d_gene: -
j_gene: TRBJ2-7
v_gene: TRBV11-2

CDR3aa: CASSTRLAGYNEQFF
CDR3nt: TGTGCCAGCAGCACCAGACTAGCGGGCTACAATGAGCAGTTCTTC
abundance: -
d_gene: TRBD2
j_gene: TRBJ2-1
v_gene: TRBV11-2

CDR3aa: CASCKRGQGELFF
CDR3nt: TGTGCCAGCTGTAAGCGGGGTCAGGGGGAGCTGTTTTTT
abundance: -
d_gene: TRBD2
j_gene: TRBJ2-2
v_gene: TRBV28

CDR3aa: CASSRDRVIHEQYF
CDR3nt: TGTGCCAGCAGCCGGGACAGGGTGATCCACGAGCAGTACTTC
abundance: -
d_gene: TRBD1
j_gene: TRBJ2-7
v_gene: TRBV5-4

CDR3aa: CASSFSTNTEAFF
CDR3nt: TGTGCCAGCAGCTTTTCGACGAACACTGAAGCTTTCTTT
abundance: -
d_gene: -
j_gene: TRBJ1-1
v_gene: TRBV7-9

CDR3aa: CASSQGTTTEAFF
CDR3nt: TGCGCCAGCAGTCAGGGAACCACCACTGAAGCTTTCTTT
abundance: few
d_gene: -
j_gene: TRBJ1-1
v_gene: TRBV23-1

CDR3aa: CASSPIRGGSYEQYF
CDR3nt: TGCGCCAGCAGCCCCATCCGCGGGGGCTCCTACGAGCAGTACTTC
abundance: -
d_gene: TRBD2
j_gene: TRBJ2-7
v_gene: TRBV5-1

CDR3aa: CASSRELRVANYGYTF
CDR3nt: TGTGCCAGCTCACGAGAGCTTCGGGTGGCTAACTATGGCTACACCTTC
abundance: -
d_gene: -
j_gene: TRBJ1-2
v_gene: TRBV18

CDR3aa: CASSPQENYGYTF
CDR3nt: TGTGCCAGCAGCCCACAGGAGAACTATGGCTACACCTTC
abundance: -
d_gene: -
j_gene: TRBJ1-2
v_gene: TRBV11-2

CDR3aa: CASSLEARGNGYTF
CDR3nt: TGCGCCAGCAGCTTGGAGGCCAGGGGGAATGGCTACACCTTC
abundance: -
d_gene: TRBD1
j_gene: TRBJ1-2
v_gene: TRBV5-1

CDR3aa: CASGQGSGANVLTF
CDR3nt: TGTGCCAGCGGGCAGGGCTCTGGGGCCAACGTCCTGACTTTC
abundance: -
d_gene: -
j_gene: TRBJ2-6
v_gene: TRBV5-4

CDR3aa: CASSPGTSSGNTIYF
CDR3nt: TGTGCTAGCAGCCCCGGGACATCCTCTGGAAACACCATATATTTT
abundance: -
d_gene: -
j_gene: TRBJ1-3
v_gene: TRBV7-7

CDR3aa: CSVEAATDTQYF
CDR3nt: TGCAGCGTTGAGGCAGCGACAGATACGCAGTATTTT
abundance: few
d_gene: -
j_gene: TRBJ2-3
v_gene: TRBV29-1

CDR3aa: CASSESRDGETQYF
CDR3nt: TGCGCCAGCAGTGAGTCCAGGGATGGGGAGACCCAGTACTTC
abundance: -
d_gene: -
j_gene: TRBJ2-5
v_gene: TRBV10-2

CDR3aa: CASSGTGELFF
CDR3nt: TGTGCCAGCAGCGGCACCGGGGAGCTGTTTTTT
abundance: -
d_gene: -
j_gene: TRBJ2-2
v_gene: TRBV11-3

CDR3aa: CAISRLAGREEQFF
CDR3nt: TGTGCCATCAGCCGACTAGCGGGGAGGGAGGAGCAGTTCTTC
abundance: -
d_gene: TRBD2
j_gene: TRBJ2-1
v_gene: TRBV10-3

CDR3aa: CATSRGGDDVEQYF
CDR3nt: TGTGCCACCAGCAGAGGGGGGGACGACGTCGAGCAGTACTTC
abundance: -
d_gene: -
j_gene: TRBJ2-7
v_gene: TRBV15

CDR3aa: CASSPGGGNRMNTEAFF
CDR3nt: TGTGCCAGCAGCCCTGGTGGGGGCAATCGAATGAACACTGAAGCTTTCTTT
abundance: -
d_gene: -
j_gene: TRBJ1-1
v_gene: TRBV7-9

CDR3aa: CASSEGPRVTEAFF
CDR3nt: TGTGCCAGCAGCGAGGGACCCCGGGTCACTGAAGCTTTCTTT
abundance: once
d_gene: -
j_gene: TRBJ1-1
v_gene: TRBV9

CDR3aa: CASSEGLGDYGYTF
CDR3nt: TGCGCCAGCAGTGAAGGACTTGGGGATTATGGCTACACCTTC
abundance: -
d_gene: -
j_gene: TRBJ1-2
v_gene: TRBV10-2

CDR3aa: CASSLWDSYNEQFF
CDR3nt: TGCGCCAGCAGCTTGTGGGACTCCTACAATGAGCAGTTCTTC
abundance: -
d_gene: -
j_gene: TRBJ2-1
v_gene: TRBV5-1

CDR3aa: CASSTTTGTFRLLDIQYF
CDR3nt: TGTGCCAGCAGTACCACTACCGGGACCTTTCGTTTGTTGGACATTCAGTACTTC
abundance: -
d_gene: -
j_gene: TRBJ2-4
v_gene: TRBV28

CDR3aa: CASSLSLAGAGNEQFF
CDR3nt: TGTGCCAGCAGTTTATCTCTAGCGGGAGCTGGGAATGAGCAGTTCTTC
abundance: -
d_gene: TRBD2
j_gene: TRBJ2-1
v_gene: TRBV27

CDR3aa: CASSRSGTSGDTQYF
CDR3nt: TGTGCCAGCAGCCGATCCGGGACTAGCGGAGATACGCAGTATTTT
abundance: -
d_gene: TRBD2
j_gene: TRBJ2-3
v_gene: TRBV7-3

CDR3aa: CASSINSGSSYEQYF
CDR3nt: TGCGCCAGCAGTATTAACAGCGGGAGCTCCTACGAGCAGTACTTC
abundance: once
d_gene: TRBD2
j_gene: TRBJ2-7
v_gene: TRBV10-2

CDR3aa: CASSLGSGEYNEQFF
CDR3nt: TGTGCCAGCAGCTTGGGTAGCGGGGAATACAATGAGCAGTTCTTC
abundance: -
d_gene: TRBD2
j_gene: TRBJ2-1
v_gene: TRBV7-3

CDR3aa: CASSLWGGTYEQYF
CDR3nt: TGTGCCAGCAGCTTGTGGGGCGGAACCTACGAGCAGTACTTC
abundance: -
d_gene: -
j_gene: TRBJ2-7
v_gene: TRBV5-6

CDR3aa: CASSYRVQETQYF
CDR3nt: TGTGCCAGCAGTTACCGGGTACAAGAGACCCAGTACTTC
abundance: -
d_gene: -
j_gene: TRBJ2-5
v_gene: TRBV6-6

CDR3aa: CASSHGTSGLYEQYF
CDR3nt: TGTGCCAGCAGTCATGGGACTAGCGGACTTTACGAGCAGTACTTC
abundance: -
d_gene: TRBD2
j_gene: TRBJ2-7
v_gene: TRBV27

CDR3aa: CASSEGGVNEKLFF
CDR3nt: TGTGCCAGCAGCGAAGGAGGGGTTAATGAAAAACTGTTTTTT
abundance: -
d_gene: -
j_gene: TRBJ1-4
v_gene: TRBV28

CDR3aa: CSSWSGANTEAFF
CDR3nt: TGCAGCTCTTGGTCCGGGGCGAACACTGAAGCTTTCTTT
abundance: -
d_gene: -
j_gene: TRBJ1-1
v_gene: TRBV29-1

CDR3aa: CASSAPPMGVTEAFF
CDR3nt: TGTGCCAGCAGCGCTCCTCCGATGGGCGTTACTGAAGCTTTCTTT
abundance: -
d_gene: -
j_gene: TRBJ1-1
v_gene: TRBV28

CDR3aa: CASSYRGYNEQFF
CDR3nt: TGTGCCAGCAGTTACAGAGGGTACAATGAGCAGTTCTTC
abundance: -
d_gene: -
j_gene: TRBJ2-1
v_gene: TRBV6-6

CDR3aa: CASRTNTGELFF
CDR3nt: TGTGCCAGCAGAACAAACACCGGGGAGCTGTTTTTT
abundance: -
d_gene: -
j_gene: TRBJ2-2
v_gene: TRBV27

CDR3aa: CASSVLQGANGELFF
CDR3nt: TGTGCCAGCAGTGTACTACAGGGGGCGAACGGGGAGCTGTTTTTT
abundance: -
d_gene: TRBD1
j_gene: TRBJ2-2
v_gene: TRBV6-1

CDR3aa: CASSPGTSGPSYEQYF
CDR3nt: TGTGCCAGCAGTCCCGGGACTAGCGGCCCCTCCTACGAGCAGTACTTC
abundance: -
d_gene: TRBD2
j_gene: TRBJ2-7
v_gene: TRBV27

CDR3aa: CASSIGLQGAGLMNTEAFF
CDR3nt: TGTGCCAGTAGTATAGGACTCCAGGGGGCAGGGCTCATGAACACTGAAGCTTTCTTT
abundance: -
d_gene: TRBD1
j_gene: TRBJ1-1
v_gene: TRBV19

CDR3aa: CASSDRQGNTEAFF
CDR3nt: TGTGCCAGTAGTGACCGACAGGGAAACACTGAAGCTTTCTTT
abundance: -
d_gene: TRBD1
j_gene: TRBJ1-1
v_gene: TRBV19

CDR3aa: CAGEGTQAYEQYF
CDR3nt: TGTGCCGGGGAAGGGACTCAAGCCTACGAGCAGTACTTC
abundance: -
d_gene: -
j_gene: TRBJ2-7
v_gene: TRBV6-4